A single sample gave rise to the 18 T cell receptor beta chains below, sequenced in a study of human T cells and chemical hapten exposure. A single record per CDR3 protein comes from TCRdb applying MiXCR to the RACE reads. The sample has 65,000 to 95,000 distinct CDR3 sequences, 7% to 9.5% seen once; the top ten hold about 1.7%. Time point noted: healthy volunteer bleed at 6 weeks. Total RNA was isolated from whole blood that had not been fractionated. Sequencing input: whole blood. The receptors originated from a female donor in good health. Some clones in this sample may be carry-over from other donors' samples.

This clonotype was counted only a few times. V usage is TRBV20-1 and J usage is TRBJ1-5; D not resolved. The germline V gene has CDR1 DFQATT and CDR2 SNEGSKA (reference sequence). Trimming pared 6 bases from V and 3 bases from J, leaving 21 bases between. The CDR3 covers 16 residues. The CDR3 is CSACLVSAPFNQPQHF. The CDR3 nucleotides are TGCAGTGCGTGCCTAGTAAGTGCACCTTTCAATCAGCCCCAGCATTTT.

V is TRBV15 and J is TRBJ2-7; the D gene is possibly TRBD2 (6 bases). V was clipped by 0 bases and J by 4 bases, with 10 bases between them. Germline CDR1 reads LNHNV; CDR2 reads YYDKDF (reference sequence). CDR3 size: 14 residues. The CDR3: CATSRDFGRYEQYF. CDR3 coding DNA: TGTGCCACCAGCAGAGATTTTGGGAGGTACGAGCAGTACTTC.

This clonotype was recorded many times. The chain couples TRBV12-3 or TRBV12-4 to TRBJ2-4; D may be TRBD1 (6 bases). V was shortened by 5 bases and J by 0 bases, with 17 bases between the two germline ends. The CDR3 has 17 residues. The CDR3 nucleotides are TGTGCCAGCAGTCCCGGGACAAGATTACTAGCCAAAAACATTCAGTACTTC. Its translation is CASSPGTRLLAKNIQYF.

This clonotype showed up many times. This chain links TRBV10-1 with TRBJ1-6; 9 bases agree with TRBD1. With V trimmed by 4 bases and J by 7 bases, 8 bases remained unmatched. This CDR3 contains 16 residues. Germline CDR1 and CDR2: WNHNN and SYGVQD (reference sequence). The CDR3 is CASSVPGQGGNSPLHF. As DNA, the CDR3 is TGCGCCAGCAGTGTACCGGGACAGGGAGGCAATTCACCCCTCCACTTT.

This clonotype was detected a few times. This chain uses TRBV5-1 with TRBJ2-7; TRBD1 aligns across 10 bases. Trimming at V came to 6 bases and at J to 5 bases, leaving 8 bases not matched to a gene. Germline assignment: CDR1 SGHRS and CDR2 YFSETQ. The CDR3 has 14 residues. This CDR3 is CASNPGTGVHEQYF. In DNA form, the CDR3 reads TGCGCCAGCAATCCCGGGACAGGGGTCCACGAGCAGTACTTC.

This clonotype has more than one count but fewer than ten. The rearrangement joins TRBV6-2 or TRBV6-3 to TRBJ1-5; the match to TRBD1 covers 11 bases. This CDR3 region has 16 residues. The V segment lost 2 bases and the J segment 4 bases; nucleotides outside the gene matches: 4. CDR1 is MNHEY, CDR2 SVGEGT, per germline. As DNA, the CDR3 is TGTGCCAGCAGTTACACCCGGGACAGGGGGAATCAGCCCCAGCATTTT. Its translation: CASSYTRDRGNQPQHF.

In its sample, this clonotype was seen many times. The DNA of the CDR3 is TGCAGTGCCAGACAGGGGGCGAATCTGAAAGCTTTCTTT. Amino acids: CSARQGANLKAFF. The chain recombines TRBV20-1 with TRBJ1-1, with 10 bases that match TRBD1. Germline CDR1 DFQATT, CDR2 SNEGSKA (reference sequence). The V gene end was trimmed by 6 bases and the J gene end by 9 bases; junction bases not matched to a gene: 10. The CDR3 extends over 13 amino acids.

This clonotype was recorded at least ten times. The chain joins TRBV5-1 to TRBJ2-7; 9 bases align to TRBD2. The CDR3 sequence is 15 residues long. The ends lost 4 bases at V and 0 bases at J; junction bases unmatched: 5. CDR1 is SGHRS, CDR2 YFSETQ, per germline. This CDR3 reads CASSNSGGTSYEQYF. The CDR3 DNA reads TGCGCCAGCAGCAATAGCGGGGGTACCTCCTACGAGCAGTACTTC.

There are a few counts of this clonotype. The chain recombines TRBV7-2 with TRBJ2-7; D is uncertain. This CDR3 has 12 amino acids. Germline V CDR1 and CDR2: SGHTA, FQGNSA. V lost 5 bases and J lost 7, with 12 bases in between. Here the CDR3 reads CASSREKGEQYF. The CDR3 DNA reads TGTGCCAGCAGCCGAGAAAAGGGTGAGCAGTACTTC.

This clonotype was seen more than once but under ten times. CDR3 amino acids: CASSQGLAGGGASEQFF. DNA of the CDR3: TGTGCCAGCAGCCAGGGACTAGCGGGGGGCGGTGCGAGTGAGCAGTTCTTC. The chain has TRBV3-1 and TRBJ2-1; 15 bases are shared with TRBD2. Germline CDR1 LGHDT, CDR2 YNNKEL (reference sequence). The CDR3 spans 17 residues. The V gene end was trimmed by 3 bases and the J gene end by 9 bases; junction bases not matched to a gene: 9.

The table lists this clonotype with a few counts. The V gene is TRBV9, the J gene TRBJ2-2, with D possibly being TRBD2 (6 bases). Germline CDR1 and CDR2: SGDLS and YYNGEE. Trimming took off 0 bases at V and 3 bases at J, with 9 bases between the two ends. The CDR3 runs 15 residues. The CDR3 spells CASSVGWGDTGELFF. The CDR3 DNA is TGTGCCAGCAGCGTAGGCTGGGGGGACACCGGGGAGCTGTTTTTT.

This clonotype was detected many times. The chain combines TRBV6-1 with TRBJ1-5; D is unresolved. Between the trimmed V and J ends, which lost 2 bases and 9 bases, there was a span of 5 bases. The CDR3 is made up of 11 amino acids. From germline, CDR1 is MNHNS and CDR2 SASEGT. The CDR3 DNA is TGTGCCAGCAGTGAACCTCTGCCCCAGCATTTT. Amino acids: CASSEPLPQHF.

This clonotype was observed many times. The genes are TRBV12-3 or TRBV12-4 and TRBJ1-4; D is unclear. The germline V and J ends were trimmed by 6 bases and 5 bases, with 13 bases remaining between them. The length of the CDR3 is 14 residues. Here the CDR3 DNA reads TGTGCCAGCAGCCAACTTATAGGAAATGAAAAACTGTTTTTT. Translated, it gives CASSQLIGNEKLFF.

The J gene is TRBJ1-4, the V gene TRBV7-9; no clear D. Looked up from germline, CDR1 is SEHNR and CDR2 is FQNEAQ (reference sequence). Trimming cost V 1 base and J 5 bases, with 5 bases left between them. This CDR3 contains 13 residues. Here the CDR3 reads CASSLVGNEKLFF. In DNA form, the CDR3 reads TGTGCCAGCAGCTTAGTGGGGAATGAAAAACTGTTTTTT.

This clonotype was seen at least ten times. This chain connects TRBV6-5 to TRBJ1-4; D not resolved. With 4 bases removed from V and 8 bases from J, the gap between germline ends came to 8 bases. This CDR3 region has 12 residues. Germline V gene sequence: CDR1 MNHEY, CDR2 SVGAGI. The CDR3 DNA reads TGTGCCAGCAGTTCTCCCCAAGAAAAACTGTTTTTT. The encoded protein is CASSSPQEKLFF.

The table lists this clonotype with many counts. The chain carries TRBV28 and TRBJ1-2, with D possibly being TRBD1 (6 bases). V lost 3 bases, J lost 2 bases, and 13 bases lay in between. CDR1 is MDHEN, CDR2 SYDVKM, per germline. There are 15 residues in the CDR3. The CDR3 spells CASSFIDRTNYGYTF. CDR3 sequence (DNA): TGTGCCAGCAGTTTTATAGACAGGACAAACTATGGCTACACCTTC.

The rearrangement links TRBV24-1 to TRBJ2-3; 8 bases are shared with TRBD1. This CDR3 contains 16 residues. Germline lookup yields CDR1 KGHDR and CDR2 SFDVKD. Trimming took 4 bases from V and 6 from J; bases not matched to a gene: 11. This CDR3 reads CATSESDRASSDTQYF. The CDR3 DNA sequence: TGTGCCACCAGTGAATCGGACAGGGCATCATCCGATACGCAGTATTTT.

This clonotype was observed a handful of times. The CDR3 sequence: CASSQEDGAAFF. The CDR3, as DNA: TGTGCCAGCAGCCAAGAGGACGGGGCGGCTTTCTTT. The genes are TRBV3-1 and TRBJ1-1, with D possibly matching TRBD1 (5 bases). V was trimmed by 0 bases and J by 11 bases, leaving 10 bases between them. This CDR3 comprises 12 residues. Per germline, CDR1 LGHDT and CDR2 YNNKEL (reference sequence).